The entry below describes one T cell receptor (beta chain). The same CDR3 arises from other DNA sequences in this sample as well. This specimen belongs to a study of control samples from healthy donors and cancer patients. TCRdb's table, derived via immunoSEQ multiplex PCR, lists solely in-frame clones and lacks some. The profile covers roughly 100,000 clones, with 88% appearing a single time and 13% to 15% taken by the ten largest. The length of the CDR3 is 15 residues. Germline V gene sequence: CDR1 KGHSH, CDR2 LQKENI. V lost 3 bases to trimming and J lost 0 bases, with 9 bases between them. The rearrangement links TRBV18 to TRBJ1-5; D is perhaps TRBD1 (6 bases). The sequence was obtained from a young man in good health. The sequencing input was blood. The CDR3: CASSPGQNSNQPQHF. Written as DNA, the CDR3 is TGTGCCAGCTCACCTGGACAGAATAGCAATCAGCCCCAGCATTTT.